This TCR beta chain was captured by sequencing in a study of blood T cell repertoires in COVID-19. Across the whole study: The samples span acute and convalescent COVID-19 from the United States, Italy and Spain. From T cells, B-cell-depleted T cells, or PBMCs came the material, which was cDNA or gDNA.

Using immunoSEQ multiplex PCR, the repertoire was profiled, and TCRdb retains in-frame clones only, with some absent. The data contain approximately 90,000 clones, approximately 87% of them singletons. This clone is a singleton in its sample. Germline CDR1 reads LGHDT; CDR2 reads YNNKEL (reference sequence). The V and J ends lost 4 bases and 3 bases respectively, with 16 bases between them. This CDR3 region has 15 residues. The sequenced sample consisted of peripheral blood. The chain combines TRBV3-1 (or the pseudogene TRBV3-2) with TRBJ2-7; TRBD2 is a possible D gene (6 bases). The sequence was collected from a human donor with acute or convalescent COVID-19. The donor label of this sample is uncertain. CDR3 sequence (DNA): TGTGCCAGCAGCCTAAGGGTGGGGGGAAGCTACGAGCAGTACTTC. Translation: CASSLRVGGSYEQYF.